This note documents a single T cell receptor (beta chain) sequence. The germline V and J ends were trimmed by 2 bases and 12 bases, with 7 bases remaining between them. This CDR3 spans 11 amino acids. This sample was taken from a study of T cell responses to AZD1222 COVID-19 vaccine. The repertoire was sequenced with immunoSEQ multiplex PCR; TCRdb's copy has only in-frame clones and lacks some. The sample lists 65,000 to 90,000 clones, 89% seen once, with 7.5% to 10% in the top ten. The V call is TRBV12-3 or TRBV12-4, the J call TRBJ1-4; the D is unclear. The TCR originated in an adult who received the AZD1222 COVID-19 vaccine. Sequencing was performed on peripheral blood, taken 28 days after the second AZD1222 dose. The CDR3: CASSLLAELFF. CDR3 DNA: TGTGCCAGCAGTTTACTGGCAGAACTGTTTTTT.